Listed here are 11 T cell receptor beta chains from one sample, sequenced in a study of cytomegalovirus exposure and HLA in healthy donors. PCR amplification relied on 60 Vbeta primers (plus 13 Jbeta primers). The protocol was immunoSEQ multiplex PCR, while the TCRdb copy is restricted to in-frame clones and leaves out a portion. The sample holds roughly 140,000 clones, under 90% seen once. The source material was PBMCs. The receptors were sampled from a boy aged 2 to 10 in good health and CMV-seronegative.

This sequence joins TRBV5-1 and TRBJ1-2; D is unclear. Germline CDR1 SGHRS, CDR2 YFSETQ. CDR3 length: 11 amino acids. V lost 1 base, J lost 5 bases, and 3 bases lay in between. The CDR3 bases are TGCGCCAGCAGCTTGATATATGGCTACACCTTC. Translated, it gives CASSLIYGYTF.

The gene calls are TRBV4-3 and TRBJ2-1; 7 bases align to TRBD2. Per the germline V gene, CDR1 is LGHNA and CDR2 is YSLEER. V shed 4 bases and J 4 bases; nucleotides not matched to a gene: 13. The CDR3 is 17 amino acids. This CDR3 is CASSPTAVSGVYNEQFF. In DNA, the CDR3 is TGCGCCAGCAGCCCTACCGCCGTCAGCGGGGTTTACAATGAGCAGTTCTTC.

The genes are TRBV6-1 and TRBJ2-3; 8 nucleotides match TRBD1. This CDR3 spans 15 amino acids. After removal of 0 bases from V and 3 bases from J, the junction contained 2 bases not matched to a gene. Per the germline V gene, CDR1 is MNHNS and CDR2 is SASEGT. The CDR3 coding sequence is TGTGCCAGCAGTGAAGCGGACAGGGTAACAGATACGCAGTATTTT. This sequence encodes CASSEADRVTDTQYF.

This chain uses TRBV4-2 with TRBJ2-2; TRBD2 agrees at 7 bases. This CDR3 has 16 amino acids. Germline values: CDR1 LGHNA, CDR2 YNFKEQ. With V trimmed by 6 bases and J by 4 bases, 11 bases remained unmatched. The CDR3 DNA is TGTGCCAGCAGTGATCCCTCCGGGGAGGGCACCGGGGAGCTGTTTTTT. This encodes CASSDPSGEGTGELFF.

V is TRBV29-1 and J is TRBJ2-1, with TRBD2 identical over 8 bases. The germline V gene encodes CDR1 SQVTM and CDR2 ANQGSEA. The CDR3 has 13 amino acids. J lost 5 bases, V lost 7 bases, and 7 bases had no gene match. Here the CDR3 reads CSGGGRNNNEQFF. As DNA, the CDR3 is TGCAGCGGAGGCGGGAGGAACAACAATGAGCAGTTCTTC.

The chain couples TRBV25-1 to TRBJ2-7; no definite D call. There are 13 residues in the CDR3. Germline values: CDR1 MGHDK, CDR2 SYGVNS. Trimming stripped 0 bases from V and 6 bases from J, with 9 bases between. This CDR3 is CASSEYPGSEQYF. The CDR3, as DNA: TGTGCCAGCAGTGAATACCCAGGATCCGAGCAGTACTTC.

This chain connects TRBV27 to TRBJ2-1, with D unclear. V dropped 4 bases and J dropped 16 bases, with 17 bases sitting between them. Germline CDR1 reads MNHEY; CDR2 reads SMNVEV (reference sequence). The CDR3 consists of 12 residues. The CDR3, as DNA: TGTGCCAGCAGTTACAACGGTGGGCATTCCTTCTTC. It codes for CASSYNGGHSFF.

The chain is built from TRBV18 and TRBJ2-3; 13 bases agree with TRBD2. The germline V gene has CDR1 KGHSH and CDR2 LQKENI. There are 19 residues in the CDR3. Trimming cost V 6 bases and J 2 bases; bases outside gene matches: 14. The CDR3 DNA reads as TGTGCCAGCTCCCCGCGGAGACAACTAGCGGGGGGGATCACAGATACGCAGTATTTT. Its translation is CASSPRRQLAGGITDTQYF.

The genes are TRBV11-2 and TRBJ2-5; 10 nucleotides align to TRBD2. Germline loops: CDR1 SGHAT, CDR2 FQNNGV. The CDR3 length is 17 residues. J was trimmed by 4 bases and V by 2 bases; bases with no gene match: 10. This chain's CDR3 is CASSLSLAGAWGETQYF. CDR3 coding DNA: TGTGCCAGCAGCTTAAGTCTAGCGGGGGCATGGGGAGAGACCCAGTACTTC. Complete variable domain (other parts from reference TRBV11-2 and TRBJ2-5): EAGVAQSPRYKIIEKRQSVAFWCNPISGHATLYWYQQILGQGPKLLIQFQNNGVVDDSQLPKDRFSAERLKGVDSTLKIQPAKLEDSAVYLCASSLSLAGAWGETQYFGPGTRLLVL.

This rearrangement joins TRBV6-4 to TRBJ2-1; a weak D match, TRBD2 (6 bases). Germline CDR1 and CDR2: MRHNA and SNTAGT. CDR3 length: 15 residues. V lost 2 bases and J lost 0, with 8 bases in between. The CDR3 DNA reads as TGTGCCAGCAGTGACGGGAGGAGCTCCTACAATGAGCAGTTCTTC. This translates into CASSDGRSSYNEQFF.

The rearrangement joins TRBV18 to TRBJ2-2; 7 nucleotides line up with TRBD2. The ends lost 4 bases at V and 0 bases at J; junction bases unmatched: 8. Germline CDR1 KGHSH, CDR2 LQKENI. The CDR3 spans 17 residues. The DNA of the CDR3 is TGTGCCAGCTCACGCGTAGCGGGCGAAACGAACACCGGGGAGCTGTTTTTT. As protein: CASSRVAGETNTGELFF.